Presented here are 11 T cell receptor beta chains from one specimen sequenced in a study of blood T cell repertoires in COVID-19. Data came from immunoSEQ multiplex PCR; TCRdb stores just in-frame clones and leaves some out. This sample has about 190,000 clones; approximately 80% occur once, and the top ten carry approximately 12%. The sequencing input was peripheral blood. The source of these receptors is a man aged 45-65 years who had recovered from COVID-19.

The rearrangement uses TRBV13 and TRBJ1-1, with a possible D match to TRBD1 (5 bases). The V gene's germline CDR1 is PRHDT and CDR2 FYEKMQ (reference sequence). The CDR3 extends over 15 amino acids. V shed 2 bases and J shed 7 bases, with 17 bases lying between them. This CDR3 is CASSLTGGQNVEAFF. The DNA for the CDR3 is TGTGCCAGCAGCTTAACCGGCGGACAAAACGTTGAAGCTTTCTTT.

The V and J genes are TRBV15 and TRBJ1-4; 8 bases are a match to TRBD1. CDR1 LNHNV and CDR2 YYDKDF come from the germline V gene (reference sequence). The CDR3 is made up of 17 amino acids. J was trimmed by 4 bases and V by 2 bases; bases with no gene match: 9. The CDR3 DNA follows: TGTGCCACCAGCAGAAAAAGGGCAGGGGGCCTTAATGAAAAACTGTTTTTT. This gives the protein CATSRKRAGGLNEKLFF.

The rearrangement links TRBV5-1 to TRBJ2-7; D is possibly TRBD1 (6 bases). The germline V gene has CDR1 SGHRS and CDR2 YFSETQ. The CDR3 extends over 14 amino acids. Trimming pared 5 bases from V and 7 bases from J, leaving 19 bases between. This CDR3 reads CASSILQGPGEQYF. The CDR3, as DNA: TGCGCCAGCAGTATCTTACAGGGCCCCGGTGAGCAGTACTTC.

This clone was counted at least ten times. This rearrangement joins TRBV6-1 to TRBJ2-7; a weak D match, TRBD2 (5 bases). CDR1 and CDR2 from the germline V gene are MNHNS and SASEGT. Trimming removed 1 base from V and 7 bases from J, with 17 bases in between. There are 15 residues in the CDR3. The DNA for the CDR3 is TGTGCCAGCAGTGAAGACAATAAGCGGTTGCGGGAGCAGTACTTC. It yields the protein CASSEDNKRLREQYF.

The V gene is TRBV28, the J gene TRBJ2-7, with 10 bases aligning to TRBD2. The CDR3 loop spans 16 amino acids. The trim removed 5 bases at V and 2 bases at J, leaving 9 bases unmatched. Germline values: CDR1 MDHEN, CDR2 SYDVKM. CDR3 coding DNA: TGTGCCAGCAGTCCCCAGCGGGAGGGCTCCCCCTACGAGCAGTACTTC. It translates to CASSPQREGSPYEQYF.

The chain employs TRBV29-1 and TRBJ2-7, with D uncertain. Germline V lookup: CDR1 SQVTM, CDR2 ANQGSEA. The CDR3 totals 12 residues. V was cut by 2 bases and J by 3 bases, with 8 bases left in between. DNA for the CDR3: TGCAGCGTTGAACTGGCTAGCTACGAGCAGTACTTC. As protein: CSVELASYEQYF.

The chain links TRBV30 to TRBJ2-6, with 8 bases matching TRBD1. The germline V gene encodes CDR1 GTSNPN and CDR2 SVGIG (reference sequence). V lost 7 bases, J lost 1 base, and 9 bases stayed unmatched. The CDR3 contains 16 residues. The CDR3 loop is CASDGQGGSGANVLTF. The CDR3 DNA is TGTGCCTCCGACGGACAGGGAGGTTCTGGGGCCAACGTCCTGACTTTC.

This chain uses TRBV9 with TRBJ1-2; D may be TRBD1 (5 bases). The germline CDR1 and CDR2 sequences are SGDLS and YYNGEE. V lost 5 bases and J 4 bases, leaving 12 bases between the germline ends. This CDR3 comprises 13 residues. CDR3 protein: CASSSGASYGYTF. The CDR3 region has the DNA TGTGCCAGCAGTTCTGGGGCGAGCTATGGCTACACCTTC.

This clone was observed many times. The V and J genes are TRBV6-5 and TRBJ1-1, with 7 bases fitting TRBD1. CDR1 is MNHEY and CDR2 is SVGAGI in the germline V gene. V lost 5 bases, J lost 5 bases, and 11 bases stayed unmatched. CDR3 length: 15 residues. The DNA for the CDR3 is TGTGCCAGCAGTATTGGACAGGTTTTTGGGACTGAAGCTTTCTTT. It codes for CASSIGQVFGTEAFF.

V is TRBV5-4 and J is TRBJ2-3; 9 bases are a match to TRBD2. Per the germline V gene, CDR1 is SGHNT and CDR2 is YYREEE (reference sequence). The J segment lost 2 bases and the V segment lost 4 bases, leaving 8 bases of the junction unmatched. The CDR3 totals 16 residues. For the CDR3, the DNA is TGTGCCAGCAGCCCGAGGAGGACTAGCGACACAGATACGCAGTATTTT. This codes for CASSPRRTSDTDTQYF.

This chain joins TRBV7-8 and TRBJ1-2; tentatively, D is TRBD1 (5 bases). The length of the CDR3 is 14 residues. Looked up from germline, CDR1 is SGHVS and CDR2 is FQNEAQ. V lost 5 bases to trimming and J lost 8 bases, with 18 bases between them. As DNA, the CDR3 is TGTGCCAGCAGCCCCAGGACGCAAACAGGAGGCTACACCTTC. Translated, it gives CASSPRTQTGGYTF.